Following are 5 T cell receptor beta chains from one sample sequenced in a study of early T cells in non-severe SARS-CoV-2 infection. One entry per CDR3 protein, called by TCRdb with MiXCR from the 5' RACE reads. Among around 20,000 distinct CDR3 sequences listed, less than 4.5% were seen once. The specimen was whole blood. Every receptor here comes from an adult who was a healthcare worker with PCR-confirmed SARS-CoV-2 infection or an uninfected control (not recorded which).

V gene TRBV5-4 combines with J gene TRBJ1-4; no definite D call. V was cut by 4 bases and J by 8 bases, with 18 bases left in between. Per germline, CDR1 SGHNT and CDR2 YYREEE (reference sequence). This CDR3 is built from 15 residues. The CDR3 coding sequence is TGTGCCAGCAGCCCCACCCGGGCCAGCGGCGAAAAACTGTTTTTT. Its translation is CASSPTRASGEKLFF.

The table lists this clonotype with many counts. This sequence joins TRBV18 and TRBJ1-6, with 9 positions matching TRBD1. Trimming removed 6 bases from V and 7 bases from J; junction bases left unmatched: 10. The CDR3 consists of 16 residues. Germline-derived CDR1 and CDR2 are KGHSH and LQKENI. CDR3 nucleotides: TGTGCCAGCTCCCGAAATCTCGACAGGGGGAATTCACCCCTCCACTTT. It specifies CASSRNLDRGNSPLHF.

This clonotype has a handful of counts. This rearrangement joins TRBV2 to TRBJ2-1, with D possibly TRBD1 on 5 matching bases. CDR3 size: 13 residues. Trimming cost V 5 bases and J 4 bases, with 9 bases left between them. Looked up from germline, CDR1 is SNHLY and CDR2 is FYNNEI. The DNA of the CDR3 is TGTGCCAGCAGTTCGGACATATACAATGAGCAGTTCTTC. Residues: CASSSDIYNEQFF.

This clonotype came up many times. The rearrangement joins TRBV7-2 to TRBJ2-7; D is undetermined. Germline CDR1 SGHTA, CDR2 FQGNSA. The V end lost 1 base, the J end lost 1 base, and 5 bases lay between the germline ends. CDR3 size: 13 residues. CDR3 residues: CASSLVPSYEQYF. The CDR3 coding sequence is TGTGCCAGCAGCTTAGTCCCATCCTACGAGCAGTACTTC.

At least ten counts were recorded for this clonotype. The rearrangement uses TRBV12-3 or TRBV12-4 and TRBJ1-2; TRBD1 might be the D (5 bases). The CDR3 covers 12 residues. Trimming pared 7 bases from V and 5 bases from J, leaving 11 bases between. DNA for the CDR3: TGTGCCAGCACCCTTGGGGGTTATGGCTACACCTTC. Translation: CASTLGGYGYTF.